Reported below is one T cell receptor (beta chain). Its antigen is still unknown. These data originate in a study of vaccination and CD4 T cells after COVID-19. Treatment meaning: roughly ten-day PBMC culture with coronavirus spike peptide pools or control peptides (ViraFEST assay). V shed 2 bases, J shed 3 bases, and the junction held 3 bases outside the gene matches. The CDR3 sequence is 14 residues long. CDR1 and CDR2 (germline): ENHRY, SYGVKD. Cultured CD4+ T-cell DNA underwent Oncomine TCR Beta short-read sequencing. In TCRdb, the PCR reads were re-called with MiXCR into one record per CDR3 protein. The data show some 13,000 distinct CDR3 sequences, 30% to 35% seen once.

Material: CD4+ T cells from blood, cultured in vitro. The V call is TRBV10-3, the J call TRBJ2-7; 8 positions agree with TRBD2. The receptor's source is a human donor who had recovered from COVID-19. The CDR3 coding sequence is TGTGCCATCAGTGAGGCGGGACTAGACTACGAGCAGTACTTC. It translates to CAISEAGLDYEQYF.